The 3 T cell receptor beta chains below were found in one sample sequenced in a study of graft-versus-host responses after intestinal transplantation. Profiling relied on immunoSEQ multiplex PCR, and the TCRdb table lists in-frame clones only, not all of them. The sample has 20,000 to 25,000 clones; just under 40% are singletons. The sample consisted of alloreactive CD4+ T cells from a mixed lymphocyte reaction culture, taken before intestinal transplant. Subset indicated: CFSE-low proliferating T cells sorted from roughly six-day pre-transplant mixed lymphocyte reaction (GvH or HvG direction). These TCRs come from a human patient who received an intestinal transplant.

The chain employs TRBV5-4 and TRBJ1-2; perhaps TRBD1 as D (5 bases). The CDR3 has 13 amino acids. V was trimmed by 0 bases and J by 7 bases, leaving 10 bases between them. The germline CDR1 and CDR2 sequences are SGHNT and YYREEE (reference sequence). CDR3 sequence: CASSLAGNLGYTF. The CDR3 region has the DNA TGTGCCAGCAGCTTGGCAGGGAATCTTGGCTACACCTTC.

The chain recombines TRBV30 with TRBJ2-5; 14 nucleotides line up with TRBD2. The CDR3 runs to 17 residues. CDR1 and CDR2 from the germline V gene are GTSNPN and SVGIG (reference sequence). V trimming: 7 bases; J trimming: 4 bases; junction bases outside the gene matches: 14. The CDR3 reads CAFIVGTSGRRLETQYF. Here the CDR3 DNA reads TGTGCCTTCATCGTAGGGACTAGCGGGAGAAGGCTAGAGACCCAGTACTTC.

The V gene is TRBV6-5, the J gene TRBJ1-5; no clear D gene. CDR3 length: 15 residues. V lost 7 bases to trimming and J lost 2 bases, with 15 bases between them. Per germline, CDR1 MNHEY and CDR2 SVGAGI. This CDR3 reads CASIRLKEGNQPQHF. DNA of the CDR3: TGTGCCAGCATCCGCCTAAAAGAGGGCAATCAGCCCCAGCATTTT.